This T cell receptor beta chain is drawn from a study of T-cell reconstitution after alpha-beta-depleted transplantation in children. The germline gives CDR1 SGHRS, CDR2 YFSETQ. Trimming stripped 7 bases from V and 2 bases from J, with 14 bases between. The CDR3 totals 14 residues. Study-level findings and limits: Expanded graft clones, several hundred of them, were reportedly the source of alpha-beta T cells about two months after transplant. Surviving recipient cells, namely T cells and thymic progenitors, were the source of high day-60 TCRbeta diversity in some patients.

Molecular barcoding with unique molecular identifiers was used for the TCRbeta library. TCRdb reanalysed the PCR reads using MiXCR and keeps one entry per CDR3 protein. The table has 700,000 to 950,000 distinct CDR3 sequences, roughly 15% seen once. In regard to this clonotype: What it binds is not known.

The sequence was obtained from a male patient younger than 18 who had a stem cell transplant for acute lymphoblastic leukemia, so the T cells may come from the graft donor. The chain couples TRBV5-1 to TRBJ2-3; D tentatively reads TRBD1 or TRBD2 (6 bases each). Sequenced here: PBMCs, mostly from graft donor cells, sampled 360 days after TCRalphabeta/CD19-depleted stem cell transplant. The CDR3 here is CASSRGAVTDTQYF. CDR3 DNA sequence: TGCGCCAGCTCTAGGGGGGCCGTCACAGATACGCAGTATTTT.